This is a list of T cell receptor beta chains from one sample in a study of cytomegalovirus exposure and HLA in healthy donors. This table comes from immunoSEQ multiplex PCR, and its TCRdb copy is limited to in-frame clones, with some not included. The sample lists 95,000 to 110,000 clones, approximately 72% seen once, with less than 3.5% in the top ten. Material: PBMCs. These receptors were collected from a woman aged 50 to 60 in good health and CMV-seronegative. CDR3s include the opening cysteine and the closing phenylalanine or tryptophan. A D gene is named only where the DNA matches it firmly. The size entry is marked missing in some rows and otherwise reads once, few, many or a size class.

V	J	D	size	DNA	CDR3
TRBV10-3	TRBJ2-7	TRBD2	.	TGTGCCATCACCTCTAGCGGGACTCGCGAGCAGTACTTC	CAITSSGTREQYF
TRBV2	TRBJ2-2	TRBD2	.	TGTGCCAGCAGTGAAGGCCAGCGGGGGGGCACCGGGGAGCTGTTTTTT	CASSEGQRGGTGELFF
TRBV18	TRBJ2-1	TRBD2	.	TGTGCCAGCTCACCGGGACTAGCGGGAGGAGTACATGAGCAGTTCTTC	CASSPGLAGGVHEQFF
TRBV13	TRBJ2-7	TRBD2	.	TGTGCCAGCAGCGCAGGCGGGGGAGTTCCACACTACGAGCAGTACTTC	CASSAGGGVPHYEQYF
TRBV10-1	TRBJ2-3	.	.	TGCGCCAGCAGTGAGTCCCCGGGGACAGATACGCAGTATTTT	CASSESPGTDTQYF
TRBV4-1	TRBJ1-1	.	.	TGCGCCAGCAGCCCATGGGGGCAGGGTGGGACTGAAGCTTTCTTT	CASSPWGQGGTEAFF
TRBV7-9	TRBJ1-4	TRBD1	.	TGTGCCAGCAGCTCTGGACAGGGTAGTGAAAAACTGTTTTTT	CASSSGQGSEKLFF
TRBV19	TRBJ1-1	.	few	TGTGCCAGTAGGGTAGGGGTTGGTGGCACTGAAGCTTTCTTT	CASRVGVGGTEAFF
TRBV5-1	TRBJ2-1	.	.	TGCGCCAGCAGCCCTGGTACGAGCTCCTACAATGAGCAGTTCTTC	CASSPGTSSYNEQFF
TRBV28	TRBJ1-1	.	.	TGTGCCAGCAGTTTATGGCTCCTGAGGGATGGGAACACTGAAGCTTTCTTT	CASSLWLLRDGNTEAFF
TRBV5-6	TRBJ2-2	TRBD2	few	TGTGCCAGCAGCCCGGGACTAGCGGGTTTCACCGGGGAGCTGTTTTTT	CASSPGLAGFTGELFF
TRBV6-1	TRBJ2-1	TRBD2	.	TGTGCCAGCAGCGACTTAGCGGGGGGGCCAAATGAGCAGTTCTTC	CASSDLAGGPNEQFF
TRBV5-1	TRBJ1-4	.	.	TGCGCCAGCAGCAACCAGGGAGGGAATGTCGAAAAACTGTTTTTT	CASSNQGGNVEKLFF
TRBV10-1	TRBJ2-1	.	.	TGCGCCAGCAGTGATTGGGGCTGGGGTGAGCAGTTCTTC	CASSDWGWGEQFF
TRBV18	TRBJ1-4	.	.	TGTGCCAGCTCACCACCAGGGGTATCGGGTGAAAAACTGTTTTTT	CASSPPGVSGEKLFF
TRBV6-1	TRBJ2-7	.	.	TGTGCCAGCACCCCCGGTCTAACCTACGAGCAGTACTTC	CASTPGLTYEQYF
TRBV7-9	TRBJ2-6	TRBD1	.	TGTGCCAGCAGCCTTGGACAGGGGGCGCACGGGGCCAACGTCCTGACTTTC	CASSLGQGAHGANVLTF
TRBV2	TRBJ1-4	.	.	TGTGCCAGCAGTGGCCCCCGGGGAGCGGTTCGAGCTAATGAAAAACTGTTTTTT	CASSGPRGAVRANEKLFF
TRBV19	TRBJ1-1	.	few	TGTGCCAGTAGTTGGAGGACTGAAGCTTTCTTT	CASSWRTEAFF
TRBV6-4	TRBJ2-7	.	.	TGTGCCAGCAGTAGACGGGGAACGAGCTCCTACGAGCAGTACTTC	CASSRRGTSSYEQYF
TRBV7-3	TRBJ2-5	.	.	TGTGCCAGCAGCCTGGGCCCCCAAGAGACCCAGTACTTC	CASSLGPQETQYF
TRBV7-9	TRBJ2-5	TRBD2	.	TGTGCCAGCAGCGTACTAGCGGGACGGGAGACCCAGTACTTC	CASSVLAGRETQYF
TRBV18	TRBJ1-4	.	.	TGTGCCAGCTCACCGGGGTCACAGGGTGGAGAAAAACTGTTTTTT	CASSPGSQGGEKLFF
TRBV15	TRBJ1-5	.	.	TGTGCCACCAGCACCCCAGGTCAGCCCCAGCATTTT	CATSTPGQPQHF
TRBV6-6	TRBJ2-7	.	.	TGTGCCAGCAGTTACTCGTTTCATCGGGTCGTGGGCGAGCAGTACTTC	CASSYSFHRVVGEQYF
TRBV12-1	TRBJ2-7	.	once	TGTGCCAGCAGCGCGAAACCAGCGGGGGTCCACGAGCAGTACTTC	CASSAKPAGVHEQYF
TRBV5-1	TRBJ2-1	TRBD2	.	TGCGCCAGCAGCACCGGGACTAGCGGGATAGTCAATGAGCAGTTCTTC	CASSTGTSGIVNEQFF
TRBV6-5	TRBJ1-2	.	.	TGTGCCATCAGGGGCGAAAACTATGGCTACACCTTC	CAIRGENYGYTF